The present T cell receptor beta chain was sequenced within a study of somatic mutations in cytotoxic T cells in rheumatoid arthritis. Study background: Flow sorting of some V beta antibody-stained T cells reached nearly 100% purity, with V beta1+ cells also TCRB-sequenced.

This clone has just a few counts. Its antigen is not known. General study points: Only rheumatoid arthritis patients, not healthy controls, showed CD8+ clonality increasing with age.

This CDR3 comprises 13 residues. V was cut by 5 bases and J by 5 bases, with 12 bases left in between. Germline-derived CDR1 and CDR2 are MNHEY and SMNVEV (reference sequence). Generated by immunoSEQ multiplex PCR, the TCRdb table keeps only in-frame clones and is missing some. The repertoire holds around 10,000 clones, with more than 65% as singletons. Positive selection with magnetic beads achieved the isolation of CD4+ and CD8+ cells, followed by a flow cytometry check of purity. The sequenced sample consisted of CD8+ T cells sorted from blood. This receptor was identified in a man aged 55 to 70 in good health. V is TRBV27 and J is TRBJ1-1; D uncertain. In DNA form, the CDR3 reads TGTGCCAGCAGTGTGGCCCCGGGGACTGAAGCTTTCTTT. The encoded protein is CASSVAPGTEAFF.